Listed below are T cell receptor beta chains from one sample, sequenced in a study of PD-1 blockade in classical Hodgkin lymphoma. TCRdb keeps only in-frame clones here, not all; method: immunoSEQ multiplex PCR. The table records 100,000 or so clones, 80% to 90% of them present only once. The sample was peripheral blood mononuclear cells (PBMCs), taken before the second cycle of nivolumab. The receptors here all came from a human donor with classical Hodgkin lymphoma. The CDR3 runs from the conserved cysteine through the conserved F or W. The order of the fields is J gene, D gene, V gene, clone size, CDR3 protein, CDR3 DNA. The D gene is left open where the match is weak. Not all rows give a size; the values are once, few, many and, for expanded clones, a class.

TRBJ1-1	TRBD1	TRBV9	.	CASSPSRDRVGDTEAFF	TGTGCCAGCAGCCCGTCCCGGGACAGGGTAGGCGACACTGAAGCTTTCTTT
TRBJ1-5	.	TRBV30	.	CAWSGTRLQPQHF	TGTGCCTGGTCGGGGACGCGCCTTCAGCCCCAGCATTTT
TRBJ2-1	.	TRBV6-6	.	CASSPGAYNEQFF	TGTGCCAGCAGCCCGGGGGCTTACAATGAGCAGTTCTTC
TRBJ2-1	.	TRBV19	.	CASRGSEQFF	TGTGCCAGTAGGGGGAGCGAGCAGTTCTTC
TRBJ2-3	.	TRBV30	.	CAWSPGRSTDTQYF	TGTGCCTGGAGCCCGGGACGGAGCACAGATACGCAGTATTTT
TRBJ2-5	TRBD2	TRBV6-1	.	CASSDGLVATQYF	TGTGCCAGCAGTGACGGACTAGTGGCCACCCAGTACTTC
TRBJ2-1	TRBD1	TRBV6-1	.	CASSETGTGGTDEQFF	TGTGCCAGCAGTGAGACCGGGACAGGGGGCACGGATGAGCAGTTCTTC
TRBJ1-3	.	TRBV5-6	.	CASSSRDYSGNTIYF	TGTGCCAGCAGCTCCCGGGACTACTCTGGAAACACCATATATTTT
TRBJ1-2	TRBD1	TRBV2	.	CASSELGTVTNYGYTF	TGTGCCAGCAGTGAATTGGGGACAGTTACTAACTATGGCTACACCTTC
TRBJ2-7	TRBD2	TRBV14	.	CASSQTGGGPYEQYF	TGTGCCAGCAGCCAAACCGGGGGGGGCCCGTACGAGCAGTACTTC
TRBJ1-4	TRBD1	TRBV18	.	CASSPGQGGEKLFF	TGTGCCAGCTCACCAGGACAGGGTGGAGAAAAACTGTTTTTT
TRBJ1-6	.	TRBV19	.	CASRILVGGNSPLHF	TGTGCCAGTAGAATCCTCGTCGGGGGAAACTCACCCCTCCACTTT
TRBJ2-2	TRBD1	TRBV19	.	CASSIWGLAGGPNTGELFF	TGTGCCAGTAGTATATGGGGTCTCGCAGGGGGCCCGAACACCGGGGAGCTGTTTTTT
TRBJ2-5	.	TRBV2	.	CASSESYPGSGETQYF	TGTGCCAGCAGTGAATCCTATCCGGGCAGTGGCGAGACCCAGTACTTC
TRBJ1-2	.	TRBV10-1	.	CASSESPGDYGYTF	TGCGCCAGCAGTGAGTCTCCCGGGGACTATGGCTACACCTTC
TRBJ1-5	.	TRBV19	.	CASSDRTSNQPQHF	TGTGCCAGTAGTGACCGGACTAGCAATCAGCCCCAGCATTTT
TRBJ1-5	TRBD1	TRBV10-3	.	CAISEGQGMGQPQHF	TGTGCCATCAGTGAAGGACAGGGTATGGGGCAGCCCCAGCATTTT
TRBJ1-2	.	TRBV7-2	few	CASSLTLGYTF	TGTGCCAGCAGCTTAACTTTAGGCTACACCTTC
TRBJ1-5	TRBD1	TRBV27	.	CASSSDRGVQPQHF	TGTGCCAGCAGTTCGGACAGGGGCGTGCAGCCCCAGCATTTT
TRBJ1-5	.	TRBV10-3	once	CAISESRGWGKSNQPQHF	TGTGCCATCAGTGAGTCCCGGGGCTGGGGGAAGAGCAATCAGCCCCAGCATTTT
TRBJ2-7	.	TRBV6-5	.	CASSYSTPNEQYF	TGTGCCAGCAGTTACTCGACCCCTAACGAGCAGTACTTC
TRBJ1-2	.	TRBV5-4	.	CASSLDAGARNYGYTF	TGTGCCAGCAGCTTGGACGCAGGGGCAAGGAACTATGGCTACACCTTC
TRBJ1-2	TRBD1	TRBV28	.	CASTLTPGQAFYGYTF	TGTGCCAGCACCCTAACCCCCGGACAGGCATTCTATGGCTACACCTTC
TRBJ2-1	.	TRBV28	.	CASSFRGYNEQFF	TGTGCCAGCAGTTTTCGGGGATACAATGAGCAGTTCTTC
TRBJ1-1	.	TRBV7-2	.	CASSLASRAEVFF	TGTGCCAGCAGCTTAGCGAGCAGGGCAGAGGTTTTCTTT
TRBJ2-7	TRBD1	TRBV30	once	CAGDRDEYEQYF	TGTGCCGGGGACAGGGATGAGTACGAGCAGTACTTC